This T cell receptor beta chain was sequenced for a study of OX40 agonist ivuxolimab in advanced cancers. For context, the study as a whole: Ivuxolimab was a fully human IgG2 agonistic monoclonal antibody targeting the costimulatory receptor OX40 (CD134). Intravenous ivuxolimab was administered to patients every 2 weeks at six dose levels: 0.01, 0.1, 0.3, 1.5, 3 and 10 mg/kg. Partial responses occurred in three dose-escalation patients: two with cutaneous melanoma and one with hepatocellular carcinoma. Among the roughly 52 dose-escalation patients, around 19 had hepatocellular carcinoma, approximately 15 melanoma, 9 renal cell carcinoma and 9 head and neck cancer. The monotherapy dose-escalation portion (N of about 47 patients) of the phase I ivuxolimab trial is reported in the paper. Peripheral TCRbeta sequencing aimed to test whether ivuxolimab altered TCR sequence diversity and caused clonal T-cell expansion. A male proportion of roughly 80% and a mean age of 60 years, ranging from 23 to 79, were recorded for the dose-escalation cohort. Patients were allowed to have had prior anti-PD-1, anti-PD-L1 or anti-CTLA-4 therapy, and 40% to 45% of the dose-escalation patients had been treated with checkpoint inhibitors. Study-wide conclusions, independent of this receptor: After ivuxolimab, more expanded clones were found on average in CD8+ T cells than in CD4+ T cells. In the 0.1-3.0 mg/kg groups, partial responders had among the lowest normalized peripheral clonal expansion, particularly in CD8+ T cells. Which antigens the clonally expanded peripheral T cells were specific for was not determined. At doses of 0.1 to 3.0 mg/kg, clonal expansion of both CD4+ and CD8+ blood T cells was observed from baseline to week 6. Low levels of normalized T-cell clonal expansion were also shown by some nonresponding patients.

Patients with a history of autoimmune disease or receiving systemic immunosuppression were excluded from the trial. Peripheral blood for TCR sequencing was collected from all dose cohorts at baseline, on cycle 4 day 1, and on cycle 7 day 1. The samples were drawn from a first-in-human, open-label, multicenter phase I dose-escalation trial of ivuxolimab. Adults with locally advanced or metastatic melanoma, renal cell carcinoma, hepatocellular carcinoma or head and neck squamous cell carcinoma were enrolled in the trial. Before TCR sequencing, CD4+ and CD8+ T cells were separately sorted from peripheral blood. For sequencing of the TCRbeta CDR3 region, genomic DNA was extracted from the sorted cells. The immunoSEQ Assay was used for sequencing of TCRbeta CDR3 regions. TCRdb retrieved this table from immuneACCESS and kept in-frame rearrangements only. Not all clones are present; in checked studies, unresolved V genes account for under half, and no reason is known for the remainder. Here the sample has about 58,000 clones; around 86% occur a single time. The ten largest clones capture approximately 3.2% of the sample.

From the germline V gene, CDR1 is MDHEN and CDR2 is SYDVKM. Cut back by 6 bases and 5 bases, the V and J ends lie 18 bases apart. From cysteine to phenylalanine, the CDR3 is 15 amino acids long. Only the CDR3 region is kept as DNA, spanning 45 bases read in frame from base 1. Of note for this clone: Its recognized antigen is unknown. No qualities accompany the bases; no much larger clone lies one base away.

The V gene is TRBV28 and the J gene is TRBJ2-3; TRBD1 is perhaps the D gene, given 6 matching bases. The TCR sequence derives from an adult with an advanced solid tumor such as melanoma, head and neck, liver or kidney cancer. The starting material was CD4+ or CD8+ T cells sorted from blood, obtained in a trial of the OX40 agonist ivuxolimab. The CDR3 amino acid sequence is: CASRGEQGQGDTQYF. The bases read TGTGCCAGCAGAGGGGAACAGGGTCAGGGAGATACGCAGTATTTT. The variable domain in full, with residues beyond the CDR3 obtained from the reference TRBV28 and TRBJ2-3 genes, is DVKVTQSSRYLVKRTGEKVFLECVQDMDHENMFWYRQDPGLGLRLIYFSYDVKMKEKGDIPEGYSVSREKKERFSLILESASTNQTSMYLCASRGEQGQGDTQYFGPGTRLTVL.